Below are 24 T cell receptor beta chains sequenced from a single sample in a study of T-cell reconstitution after alpha-beta-depleted transplantation in children. The authors prepared the TCRbeta library with unique molecular identifiers. MiXCR was run by TCRdb on the PCR reads, yielding one entry per CDR3 protein. The repertoire consists of about 420,000 distinct CDR3 sequences, with under 13% occurring once and the leading ten covering 5% to 6.5%. The specimen comprised PBMCs from the stem cell graft donor, sampled from the stem cell graft. These receptor sequences come from a human donor who donated a stem cell graft to a child with acute myeloid leukemia.

V gene TRBV3-1 combines with J gene TRBJ2-7, with 7 bases identical to TRBD2. Germline CDR1 LGHDT, CDR2 YNNKEL (reference sequence). With V trimmed by 4 bases and J by 7 bases, 13 bases remained unmatched. The CDR3 is 15 amino acids. CDR3 sequence: CASSPSGLSPREQYV. The CDR3 coding sequence is TGTGCCAGCAGCCCCTCGGGACTAAGCCCTAGAGAGCAGTACGTC.

This clonotype was counted ten times or more. The chain carries TRBV28 and TRBJ2-2, with TRBD1 identical over 9 bases. Germline CDR1 reads MDHEN; CDR2 reads SYDVKM. Germline trimming cut 5 bases from V and 3 bases from J; bases unmatched to any gene: 4. This CDR3 has 15 residues. As DNA, the CDR3 is TGTGCCAGCAGTCGCCGGGACAGGGACACCGGGGAGCTGTTTTTT. Protein sequence: CASSRRDRDTGELFF.

V is TRBV11-2 and J is TRBJ2-2; D may correspond to TRBD1 or TRBD2 (5 bases each). The CDR3 has 17 amino acids. Germline CDR1 reads SGHAT; CDR2 reads FQNNGV. The V and J ends lost 2 bases and 4 bases respectively, with 17 bases between them. The CDR3 here is CASSLTDGGWGTGELFF. The CDR3 DNA follows: TGTGCCAGCAGCTTAACGGATGGGGGTTGGGGCACCGGGGAGCTGTTTTTT.

This clonotype was observed a few times. The chain recombines TRBV5-6 with TRBJ2-7, with TRBD1 identical over 12 bases. The V segment lost 3 bases and the J segment 6 bases; nucleotides outside the gene matches: 7. Germline V lookup: CDR1 SGHDT, CDR2 YYEEEE. This CDR3 is 15 amino acids long. Written as DNA, the CDR3 is TGTGCCAGCAGCTCCTCCGGGACAGGGGGCCTCGAGCAGTACGTC. It encodes CASSSSGTGGLEQYV.

This clonotype was seen only a few times. This chain joins TRBV10-2 and TRBJ2-1; the match to TRBD2 covers 8 bases. With 4 bases clipped from V and 8 bases from J, the junction kept 4 bases outside the gene matches. Germline V gene sequence: CDR1 WSHSY, CDR2 SAAADI. This CDR3 is built from 13 residues. CDR3 protein: CASSGRGAYEQFF. The CDR3 nucleotides read TGCGCCAGCAGTGGGCGGGGGGCCTATGAGCAGTTCTTC.

There are many counts of this clonotype. The chain couples TRBV29-1 to TRBJ2-1, with a possible D match to TRBD2 (6 bases). V was cut by 3 bases and J by 2 bases, with 11 bases left in between. Germline values: CDR1 SQVTM, CDR2 ANQGSEA. The CDR3 covers 14 residues. CDR3 sequence: CSVDGSGTYNEQFF. The DNA for the CDR3 is TGCAGCGTTGACGGTAGCGGCACCTACAATGAGCAGTTCTTC.

This clonotype has just a few counts. As DNA, the CDR3 is TGTGCCAGCACCCTTTCGGGACTAGCGGAGACTTCTAGCACAGATACGCAGTATTTT. Translating it yields CASTLSGLAETSSTDTQYF. The rearrangement joins TRBV11-1 to TRBJ2-3, with TRBD2 matching 11 bases. The J segment lost 0 bases and the V segment lost 7 bases, leaving 15 bases of the junction unmatched. CDR3 length equals 19 residues. CDR1 and CDR2 from the germline V gene are SGHAT and FQDESV (reference sequence).

This chain connects TRBV4-2 to TRBJ1-4, with D uncertain. The V and J ends lost 0 bases and 6 bases respectively, with 14 bases between them. Germline V CDR1 and CDR2: LGHNA, YNFKEQ. The CDR3 is 16 residues long. CDR3 sequence: CASSQDEAGGDEKLFF. The CDR3 DNA is TGTGCCAGCAGCCAAGACGAAGCAGGCGGGGATGAAAAACTGTTTTTT.

This clonotype has more than one count but fewer than ten. V is TRBV20-1 and J is TRBJ2-1, with 7 positions matching TRBD1. Trimming removed 7 bases from V and 4 bases from J; junction bases left unmatched: 7. The CDR3 length is 13 residues. Germline loops: CDR1 DFQATT, CDR2 SNEGSKA (reference sequence). The CDR3 nucleotides read TGCAGTGTCCCAGTGACAGGGTACAATGAGCAGTTCTTC. Residues: CSVPVTGYNEQFF.

The rearrangement uses TRBV7-6 and TRBJ2-3; a weak D match, TRBD1 (6 bases). Per germline, CDR1 SGHVS and CDR2 FNYEAQ. V lost 6 bases, J lost 2 bases, and 15 bases lay in between. This CDR3 has 15 residues. This CDR3 is CASRGHDHITDTQYF. CDR3 sequence (DNA): TGTGCCAGCAGGGGACACGACCACATCACAGATACGCAGTATTTT. Based on the CDR3 plus reference TRBV7-6 and TRBJ2-3, the full variable domain is GAGVSQSPRYKVTKRGQDVALRCDPISGHVSLYWYRQALGQGPEFLTYFNYEAQQDKSGLPNDRFSAERPEGSISTLTIQRTEQRDSAMYRCASRGHDHITDTQYFGPGTRLTVL.

This clonotype was seen a single time. This chain links TRBV6-5 with TRBJ2-5, with a possible D match to TRBD1 (6 bases). This CDR3 is 15 amino acids long. Trimming stripped 4 bases from V and 2 bases from J, with 14 bases between. Germline CDR1 reads MNHEY; CDR2 reads SVGAGI. CDR3 region: CASSSPSGQQETQYF. The DNA of the CDR3 is TGTGCCAGCAGTTCACCCTCCGGACAGCAAGAGACCCAGTACTTC.

The rearrangement links TRBV10-3 to TRBJ2-2, with 9 bases that match TRBD2. V was pared by 0 bases and J by 8 bases, with 10 bases of the junction left unmatched. This CDR3 is built from 17 residues. Germline CDR1 reads ENHRY; CDR2 reads SYGVKD. This CDR3 is CAISESSSGSKSGELFF. DNA of the CDR3: TGTGCCATCAGTGAGTCGAGTAGCGGGAGCAAATCTGGGGAGCTGTTTTTT.

This clonotype has a handful of counts. The rearrangement uses TRBV20-1 and TRBJ2-3; 10 bases agree with TRBD2. Losses at the gene ends were 5 bases for V and 1 base for J; bases not matched to a gene: 12. Germline values: CDR1 DFQATT, CDR2 SNEGSKA (reference sequence). The CDR3 has 17 residues. The chain's CDR3 is CSAPPHLAGVGTDTQYF. CDR3 coding DNA: TGCAGTGCTCCGCCCCACCTAGCGGGAGTGGGCACAGATACGCAGTATTTT.

This chain uses TRBV12-3 or TRBV12-4 with TRBJ2-3; 11 bases are a match to TRBD2. V trimming: 8 bases; J trimming: 3 bases; junction bases outside the gene matches: 10. This CDR3 comprises 16 residues. Here the CDR3 reads CASATTSGGGTDTQYF. The CDR3 DNA sequence: TGTGCCAGCGCCACCACTAGCGGGGGAGGGACAGATACGCAGTATTTT.

The V call is TRBV5-5, the J call TRBJ2-1; 9 bases are a match to TRBD1. Germline CDR1 reads SGHKS; CDR2 reads YYEKEE (reference sequence). V dropped 5 bases and J dropped 5; count of bases not matched to a gene: 8. The CDR3 loop spans 15 amino acids. The CDR3 sequence: CASRETGGSHNEQFF. CDR3 DNA sequence: TGTGCCAGCAGAGAGACAGGGGGAAGTCACAATGAGCAGTTCTTC.

CDR3 loop: CSVRESSGANVLTF. As DNA, the CDR3 is TGCAGCGTTAGGGAGAGCTCTGGGGCCAACGTCCTGACTTTC. The rearrangement links TRBV29-1 to TRBJ2-6, with D possibly being TRBD2 (5 bases). Germline V gene sequence: CDR1 SQVTM, CDR2 ANQGSEA. The V end lost 5 bases, the J end lost 0 bases, and 8 bases lay between the germline ends. CDR3 length: 14 residues.

This chain uses TRBV19 with TRBJ2-7; D gene ambiguous. The V end lost 2 bases, the J end lost 3 bases, and 11 bases lay between the germline ends. Germline lookup yields CDR1 LNHDA and CDR2 SQIVND (reference sequence). CDR3 length equals 14 residues. CDR3 sequence: CASSISAGNYEQYV. CDR3 in DNA: TGTGCCAGTAGTATATCTGCAGGAAACTACGAGCAGTACGTC.

This clonotype was counted only a few times. This chain links TRBV24-1 with TRBJ2-7; D unresolved. The CDR3 runs 14 residues. Germline V lookup: CDR1 KGHDR, CDR2 SFDVKD. Trimming removed 4 bases from V and 6 bases from J, with 15 bases in between. The CDR3 nucleotides are TGTGCCACCAGTGACCGCTCGGGTGGTTCCGAGCAGTACGTC. This codes for CATSDRSGGSEQYV.

The rearrangement uses TRBV18 and TRBJ2-2; D is undetermined. Germline V gene data show CDR1 as KGHSH and CDR2 as LQKENI. The CDR3 totals 14 residues. V lost 2 bases, J lost 7 bases, and 11 bases lay in between. CDR3 sequence: CASSPFLSDGELFF. In DNA form, the CDR3 reads TGTGCCAGCTCACCATTTTTGTCGGACGGGGAGCTGTTTTTT.

The chain recombines TRBV5-4 with TRBJ2-3; D might be TRBD2 (7 bases). Germline V gives CDR1 SGHNT, CDR2 YYREEE (reference sequence). The V and J ends lost 4 bases and 6 bases respectively, with 21 bases between them. CDR3 length equals 16 residues. The CDR3 DNA is TGTGCCAGCAGCAACACATTGCGGGGGCCCTCCGATACGCAGTATTTT. Translation: CASSNTLRGPSDTQYF.

There are many counts of this clonotype. The chain combines TRBV5-1 with TRBJ1-2; possible D gene TRBD1, 5 bases. Germline CDR1 SGHRS, CDR2 YFSETQ. The CDR3 covers 15 residues. The V gene lost 1 base and the J gene lost 0 bases, with 10 bases spanning the gap. The CDR3 sequence is CASSLSGGTNYGYTF. The CDR3, as DNA: TGCGCCAGCAGCTTGTCGGGGGGAACTAACTATGGCTACACCTTC.

This chain links TRBV29-1 with TRBJ1-1; TRBD1 agrees at 7 bases. This CDR3 region has 13 residues. The trim removed 6 bases at V and 2 bases at J, leaving 6 bases unmatched. Germline CDR1 SQVTM, CDR2 ANQGSEA. CDR3 loop: CSVRGTANTEAFF. The CDR3 DNA is TGCAGCGTCCGAGGGACAGCCAACACTGAAGCTTTCTTT.

The genes are TRBV6-2 or TRBV6-3 and TRBJ1-5; TRBD1 matches at 7 bases. The V segment lost 5 bases and the J segment 6 bases; nucleotides outside the gene matches: 4. The V gene's germline CDR1 is MNHEY and CDR2 SVGEGT. The CDR3 extends over 13 amino acids. CDR3 protein: CASSPTGFQPQHF. The CDR3 DNA is TGTGCCAGCAGTCCGACAGGGTTTCAGCCCCAGCATTTT.

The chain carries TRBV7-6 and TRBJ2-7, with D tentatively TRBD2 (5 bases). CDR3 length equals 13 residues. Per the germline V gene, CDR1 is SGHVS and CDR2 is FNYEAQ. Trimming took 1 base from V and 4 from J, leaving 8 bases between them. Written as DNA, the CDR3 is TGTGCCAGCAGCTTAGACCCGGGGTACGAGCAGTACGTC. Protein sequence: CASSLDPGYEQYV.